These 24 T cell receptor beta chains came from one sample sequenced in a study of T cell repertoires in cytomegalovirus infection (dated by TCRdb to about 2019). Data came from an Illumina HiSeq 1500. TCRdb trimmed public reads at Q25 via fastp, called clones via MiXCR and kept in-frame beta chains. All rows with the same CDR3 protein become a single entry with the most common DNA and genes. In all, the sample holds about 310,000 distinct CDR3 sequences, and 20% to 25% of those were seen once. Roughly 13% of the sample comes from the top ten. The label giving this sample's treatment or condition can be read as: in vitro stimulation with specific CMV peptide epitopes to enrich CMV-specific T cells. These TCRs are of unknown antigen specificity. The specimen comprised cultured PBMCs, sampled from culture after CMV antigen stimulation. The source of these receptors is a human donor in good health (CMV status not recorded). Some clones in this sample may be carry-over from other donors' samples.

This clonotype was recorded a few times. This chain joins TRBV28 and TRBJ2-3; tentatively, D is TRBD2 (5 bases). The germline V and J ends were trimmed by 6 bases and 2 bases, with 9 bases remaining between them. The CDR3 has 13 residues. Germline CDR1 is MDHEN and CDR2 is SYDVKM. The CDR3 here is CASRAVITDTQYF. The CDR3 region has the DNA TGTGCCAGCAGAGCGGTTATCACAGATACGCAGTATTTT.

Turning to this clonotype: An end of the junction differs from the germline gene, which may be a read error. CDR3 protein: CPSSIGLAGEQFF. The DNA of the CDR3 is TGTCCCAGCAGCATCGGACTAGCGGGTGAGCAGTTCTTC. The chain combines TRBV7-9 with TRBJ2-1; TRBD2 matches 11 bases. Germline CDR1 SEHNR, CDR2 FQNEAQ (reference sequence). This CDR3 has 13 amino acids.

V is TRBV9 and J is TRBJ1-5, with a weak D call TRBD1 (6 bases). Germline V CDR1 and CDR2: SGDLS, YYNGEE. The length of the CDR3 is 15 residues. Between the trimmed V and J ends, which lost 1 base and 5 bases, there was a span of 13 bases. This chain's CDR3 is CASSVLGQPDQPQHF. CDR3 DNA: TGTGCCAGCAGCGTACTCGGACAGCCGGATCAGCCCCAGCATTTT.

The J gene is TRBJ1-1, the V gene TRBV24-1; 7 bases agree with TRBD1. The CDR3 consists of 13 residues. The V gene's germline CDR1 is KGHDR and CDR2 SFDVKD. Unmatched junction bases numbered 2, after V lost 4 bases and J lost 4 bases. The CDR3 protein is CATSEPGGTEAFF. The CDR3, as DNA: TGTGCCACCAGTGAACCAGGGGGCACTGAAGCTTTCTTT.

This clonotype has a handful of counts. The rearrangement links TRBV6-2 or TRBV6-3 to TRBJ2-4, with 11 positions matching TRBD2. Germline lookup yields CDR1 MNHEY and CDR2 SVGEGT. The CDR3 covers 16 residues. Unmatched junction bases numbered 6, after V lost 6 bases and J lost 2 bases. The CDR3 DNA sequence: TGTGCCAGCAGCCCTCCTAGCGGGAGGCCCAAAAACATTCAGTACTTC. Its translation is CASSPPSGRPKNIQYF.

This clonotype was counted only a few times. The chain carries TRBV4-3 and TRBJ2-1; 14 bases map to TRBD2. Germline loops: CDR1 LGHNA, CDR2 YSLEER. This CDR3 is 20 amino acids long. With 2 bases clipped from V and 7 bases from J, the junction kept 16 bases outside the gene matches. CDR3 nucleotides: TGCGCCAGCAGCCAACTCCCGCCGGGACTAGCGGGAGTGGGGAAAAATGAGCAGTTCTTC. This gives the protein CASSQLPPGLAGVGKNEQFF.

Of note for this clonotype: This may come from a read error, since a much larger clone is one base off. J is TRBJ2-1 and V is TRBV7-9; 9 positions match TRBD2. Germline loops: CDR1 SEHNR, CDR2 FQNEAQ (reference sequence). The CDR3 extends over 15 amino acids. With 2 bases clipped from V and 6 bases from J, the junction kept 5 bases outside the gene matches. The CDR3 is CASSLRLAVGNEQFF. CDR3 in DNA: TGTGCCAGCAGCTTACGACTAGCGGTAGGCAATGAGCAGTTCTTC.

This clonotype was detected only a few times. The V gene is TRBV12-3 or TRBV12-4, the J gene TRBJ1-2, with D unclear. V was clipped by 6 bases and J by 6 bases, with 17 bases between them. The CDR3 is made up of 14 amino acids. The CDR3 spells CASSRRWAGDGYTF. The CDR3 DNA reads TGTGCCAGCAGCCGCAGGTGGGCTGGCGATGGCTACACCTTC.

The rearrangement links TRBV12-3 or TRBV12-4 to TRBJ2-5, with 8 bases aligning to TRBD2. The V gene end was trimmed by 3 bases and the J gene end by 5 bases; junction bases not matched to a gene: 11. This CDR3 comprises 16 residues. As DNA, the CDR3 is TGTGCCAGCAGTTTTTTTGCGGGAGGCCCGGGGGAGACCCAGTACTTC. The encoded protein is CASSFFAGGPGETQYF.

This clonotype was seen many times. The chain couples TRBV7-8 to TRBJ2-7; no clear D. CDR1 is SGHVS, CDR2 FQNEAQ, per germline. The V end lost 0 bases, the J end lost 3 bases, and 9 bases lay between the germline ends. CDR3 length: 14 residues. This CDR3 is CASSLADTDYEQYV. CDR3 nucleotides: TGTGCCAGCAGCTTAGCCGACACGGACTACGAGCAGTACGTC.

The chain uses TRBV7-9 and TRBJ2-1, with 8 bases lining up with TRBD2. Per germline, CDR1 SEHNR and CDR2 FQNEAQ (reference sequence). This CDR3 comprises 18 residues. J lost 2 bases, V lost 1 base, and 10 bases had no gene match. CDR3 sequence reads: CASSLVGLTSVAYNEQFF. As DNA, the CDR3 is TGTGCCAGCAGCTTAGTGGGCTTGACTAGCGTTGCCTACAATGAGCAGTTCTTC.

The J gene is TRBJ2-1, the V gene TRBV5-5; 12 nucleotides line up with TRBD2. CDR1 is SGHKS, CDR2 YYEKEE, per germline (reference sequence). The CDR3 extends over 16 amino acids. Trimming removed 1 base from V and 7 bases from J; junction bases left unmatched: 6. CDR3 sequence: CASSLRLAGEWNEQFF. The CDR3 DNA reads as TGTGCCAGCAGCTTGAGACTAGCGGGAGAATGGAATGAGCAGTTCTTC.

The J gene is TRBJ2-1, the V gene TRBV7-3; possible D gene TRBD2, 5 bases. Trimming took off 5 bases at V and 7 bases at J, with 9 bases between the two ends. The CDR3 is 12 amino acids. Germline CDR1 and CDR2: SGHTA and FQGTGA. CDR3 residues: CASSHGENEQFF. DNA for the CDR3: TGTGCCAGCAGCCACGGGGAAAATGAGCAGTTCTTC.

The genes are TRBV7-6 and TRBJ2-1; D not resolved. Trimming left V 4 bases short and J 4 bases short, with 14 bases between. Germline V gene sequence: CDR1 SGHVS, CDR2 FNYEAQ. The CDR3 totals 15 residues. In DNA form, the CDR3 reads TGTGCCAGCAGCTCCCCTAAAGGACGGTACAATGAGCAGTTCTTC. This translates into CASSSPKGRYNEQFF.

This clonotype was found many times. V and J are TRBV19 and TRBJ1-2; the D is unclear. Germline V gives CDR1 LNHDA, CDR2 SQIVND (reference sequence). The length of the CDR3 is 14 residues. Trimming removed 3 bases from V and 8 bases from J, with 16 bases in between. CDR3 DNA: TGTGCCAGTAGTATTGAGTCCCCGTCGGGAGGCTACACCTTC. Translated: CASSIESPSGGYTF.

This clonotype was observed a few times. The V call is TRBV19, the J call TRBJ1-2; D is ambiguous. V lost 4 bases and J 0 bases, leaving 15 bases between the germline ends. CDR1 is LNHDA and CDR2 is SQIVND in the germline V gene (reference sequence). The CDR3 runs 16 residues. CDR3 in DNA: TGTGCCAGTAGTACAATGTCTACGGGAGCTAACTATGGCTACACCTTC. Translating it yields CASSTMSTGANYGYTF. Full variable domain (outside the CDR3, taken from reference TRBV19 and TRBJ1-2): DGGITQSPKYLFRKEGQNVTLSCEQNLNHDAMYWYRQDPGQGLRLIYYSQIVNDFQKGDIAEGYSVSREKKESFPLTVTSAQKNPTAFYLCASSTMSTGANYGYTFGSGTRLTVV.

This clonotype showed up many times. The chain links TRBV7-2 to TRBJ2-1; 8 bases map to TRBD2. The CDR3 is 11 residues long. Germline CDR1 and CDR2: SGHTA and FQGNSA. The DNA for the CDR3 is TGTGCAGCGGGAGACTACAATGAGCAGTTCTTC. Residues: CAAGDYNEQFF.

V usage is TRBV20-1 and J usage is TRBJ2-1, with TRBD2 matching 12 bases. CDR3 length equals 15 residues. Germline-derived CDR1 and CDR2 are DFQATT and SNEGSKA (reference sequence). V was pared by 2 bases and J by 9 bases, with 8 bases of the junction left unmatched. CDR3 sequence (DNA): TGCAGTGCTAGACCTAGCGGGAGGGTGGAAAGTGAGCAGTTCTTC. This encodes CSARPSGRVESEQFF.

V and J are TRBV12-3 or TRBV12-4 and TRBJ2-2; D unresolved. The V end lost 6 bases, the J end lost 6 bases, and 17 bases lay between the germline ends. This CDR3 comprises 15 residues. The CDR3 region is CASSPPHGFSGELFF. The CDR3 nucleotides are TGTGCCAGCAGCCCGCCCCACGGGTTTTCCGGGGAGCTGTTTTTT.

The chain recombines TRBV5-1 with TRBJ2-3; no clear D. Trimming took off 4 bases at V and 0 bases at J, with 6 bases between the two ends. Germline loops: CDR1 SGHRS, CDR2 YFSETQ. The CDR3 runs to 13 residues. CDR3 DNA sequence: TGCGCCAGCAGCCACCCGAGCACAGATACGCAGTATTTT. It codes for CASSHPSTDTQYF.

This clonotype was recorded many times. The chain is built from TRBV12-3 or TRBV12-4 and TRBJ1-1; 8 bases match TRBD1. The CDR3 sequence is 14 residues long. Trimming took 5 bases from V and 4 from J; bases not matched to a gene: 6. The CDR3 bases are TGTGCCAGCAGTAGACAGGGGCGGAGCACTGAAGCTTTCTTT. This encodes CASSRQGRSTEAFF.

This clonotype was found many times. The chain carries TRBV6-1 and TRBJ2-3; 7 nucleotides align to TRBD1. CDR3 size: 16 residues. Germline trimming cut 5 bases from V and 2 bases from J; bases unmatched to any gene: 10. Per the germline V gene, CDR1 is MNHNS and CDR2 is SASEGT. The CDR3 protein is CASSRSGTDFTDTQYF. The CDR3 DNA reads as TGTGCCAGCAGTAGGTCCGGGACAGACTTCACAGATACGCAGTATTTT.

This clonotype occurred once. The V call is TRBV11-3, the J call TRBJ1-1, with TRBD1 as a possible D gene (5 bases). CDR1 and CDR2 from the germline V gene are SGHNT and YENEEA. The CDR3 totals 15 residues. The V and J ends lost 4 bases and 6 bases respectively, with 18 bases between them. The CDR3 DNA follows: TGTGCCAGCAGCTCTTTGACAGTGGATGTCGCTGAAGCTTTCTTT. This encodes CASSSLTVDVAEAFF.

To note about this clonotype: The junction departs from the called germline gene at one end, perhaps through a read error. The chain recombines TRBV7-2 with TRBJ1-2, with 9 bases aligning to TRBD1. Germline values: CDR1 SGHTA, CDR2 FQGNSA. This CDR3 contains 19 residues. The CDR3 sequence: CAGSLGAGQGSGTGYGYTF. CDR3 bases: TGTGCCGGCAGCTTAGGAGCCGGACAGGGGAGTGGGACGGGCTATGGCTACACCTTC.